These T cell receptor beta chains were read from a single sample in a study of cytomegalovirus exposure and HLA in healthy donors. The assay was immunoSEQ multiplex PCR, and TCRdb's table has in-frame clones only and misses some. The sample gives about 160,000 clones, 75% of which show up once; 2.5% to 3.5% is in the top ten. The sequenced sample was PBMCs. All receptors come from a woman in her forties or fifties in good health and CMV-seropositive. The CDR3 runs from the conserved cysteine through the conserved F or W. A D gene is named only where the DNA matches it firmly. The size of a clone is reported for some rows only, either as once, few or many, or as a class for expanded clones.

v_gene: TRBV5-6
d_gene: TRBD2
abundance: -
j_gene: TRBJ2-1
CDR3aa: CASSFRTSSYNEQFF
CDR3nt: TGTGCCAGCAGCTTTAGGACTAGTTCCTACAATGAGCAGTTCTTC

v_gene: TRBV5-1
d_gene: -
abundance: few
j_gene: TRBJ2-1
CDR3aa: CASSLVPGLGEQFF
CDR3nt: TGCGCCAGCAGCTTGGTCCCAGGATTGGGTGAGCAGTTCTTC

v_gene: TRBV4-2
d_gene: -
abundance: few
j_gene: TRBJ2-3
CDR3aa: CASSSRRGSTDTQYF
CDR3nt: TGTGCCAGCAGCTCCAGGCGGGGAAGCACAGATACGCAGTATTTT

v_gene: TRBV15
d_gene: -
abundance: -
j_gene: TRBJ2-3
CDR3aa: CATSRGGASTDTQYF
CDR3nt: TGTGCCACCAGCAGAGGCGGCGCCAGCACAGATACGCAGTATTTT

v_gene: TRBV5-4
d_gene: TRBD1
abundance: -
j_gene: TRBJ1-1
CDR3aa: CASSMGQLRNTEAFF
CDR3nt: TGTGCCAGCAGCATGGGACAGCTCAGGAACACTGAAGCTTTCTTT

v_gene: TRBV10-3
d_gene: -
abundance: -
j_gene: TRBJ1-2
CDR3aa: CAISESDRLYGYTF
CDR3nt: TGTGCCATCAGTGAGTCGGACAGACTCTATGGCTACACCTTC

v_gene: TRBV19
d_gene: -
abundance: few
j_gene: TRBJ1-6
CDR3aa: CASSDSTTYNSPLHF
CDR3nt: TGTGCCAGTAGCGACAGTACCACCTATAATTCACCCCTCCACTTT

v_gene: TRBV5-4
d_gene: -
abundance: -
j_gene: TRBJ1-1
CDR3aa: CASSLDRLECEAFF
CDR3nt: TGTGCCAGCAGCTTAGATAGATTGGAGTGTGAAGCTTTCTTT

v_gene: TRBV7-9
d_gene: -
abundance: once
j_gene: TRBJ2-5
CDR3aa: CASSLGQSFRETQYF
CDR3nt: TGTGCCAGCAGCTTAGGACAGTCCTTTAGGGAGACCCAGTACTTC

v_gene: TRBV29-1
d_gene: TRBD2
abundance: -
j_gene: TRBJ2-1
CDR3aa: CSVGTSGGVNEQFF
CDR3nt: TGCAGCGTGGGTACTAGCGGGGGGGTCAATGAGCAGTTCTTC

v_gene: TRBV5-1
d_gene: -
abundance: few
j_gene: TRBJ2-2
CDR3aa: CASSQTGNTGELFF
CDR3nt: TGCGCCAGCAGCCAGACAGGGAACACCGGGGAGCTGTTTTTT

v_gene: TRBV30
d_gene: -
abundance: few
j_gene: TRBJ1-4
CDR3aa: CAWSGPAGEKLFF
CDR3nt: TGTGCCTGGAGTGGACCGGCCGGGGAAAAACTGTTTTTT

v_gene: TRBV6-4
d_gene: TRBD1
abundance: -
j_gene: TRBJ2-1
CDR3aa: CASSATGEDEQFF
CDR3nt: TGTGCCAGCAGTGCAACAGGGGAAGATGAGCAGTTCTTC

v_gene: TRBV5-1
d_gene: -
abundance: few
j_gene: TRBJ1-1
CDR3aa: CASSLGGGTEAFF
CDR3nt: TGCGCCAGCAGCTTGGGGGGGGGCACTGAAGCTTTCTTT

v_gene: TRBV5-1
d_gene: TRBD2
abundance: -
j_gene: TRBJ2-1
CDR3aa: CASSLGSSGDEQFF
CDR3nt: TGCGCCAGCAGCTTGGGGTCTAGCGGAGACGAGCAGTTCTTC

v_gene: TRBV5-4
d_gene: TRBD1
abundance: -
j_gene: TRBJ1-4
CDR3aa: CASSSGGLSGEKLFF
CDR3nt: TGTGCCAGCAGCTCAGGGGGTTTATCGGGAGAAAAACTGTTTTTT

v_gene: TRBV19
d_gene: -
abundance: -
j_gene: TRBJ1-3
CDR3aa: CASSTRQAGNTIYF
CDR3nt: TGTGCCAGTAGTACGAGACAAGCTGGAAACACCATATATTTT

v_gene: TRBV7-9
d_gene: TRBD2
abundance: -
j_gene: TRBJ2-1
CDR3aa: CASSTGLAEYSEQFF
CDR3nt: TGTGCCAGCAGCACGGGACTAGCAGAGTACAGTGAGCAGTTCTTC

v_gene: TRBV19
d_gene: TRBD1
abundance: -
j_gene: TRBJ1-5
CDR3aa: CASSPSDRGQRQPQHF
CDR3nt: TGTGCCAGTAGTCCCTCGGACAGGGGGCAACGACAGCCCCAGCATTTT

v_gene: TRBV5-6
d_gene: -
abundance: -
j_gene: TRBJ1-6
CDR3aa: CASSGGLNSYNSPLHF
CDR3nt: TGTGCCAGCAGCGGGGGGTTAAACTCCTATAATTCACCCCTCCACTTT

v_gene: TRBV2
d_gene: -
abundance: -
j_gene: TRBJ1-1
CDR3aa: CASSRFGGGDEAFF
CDR3nt: TGTGCCAGCAGCCGCTTTGGAGGGGGGGATGAAGCTTTCTTT

v_gene: TRBV5-1
d_gene: -
abundance: -
j_gene: TRBJ2-2
CDR3aa: CASSQVTSYTGELFF
CDR3nt: TGCGCCAGCAGCCAGGTAACGAGCTACACCGGGGAGCTGTTTTTT